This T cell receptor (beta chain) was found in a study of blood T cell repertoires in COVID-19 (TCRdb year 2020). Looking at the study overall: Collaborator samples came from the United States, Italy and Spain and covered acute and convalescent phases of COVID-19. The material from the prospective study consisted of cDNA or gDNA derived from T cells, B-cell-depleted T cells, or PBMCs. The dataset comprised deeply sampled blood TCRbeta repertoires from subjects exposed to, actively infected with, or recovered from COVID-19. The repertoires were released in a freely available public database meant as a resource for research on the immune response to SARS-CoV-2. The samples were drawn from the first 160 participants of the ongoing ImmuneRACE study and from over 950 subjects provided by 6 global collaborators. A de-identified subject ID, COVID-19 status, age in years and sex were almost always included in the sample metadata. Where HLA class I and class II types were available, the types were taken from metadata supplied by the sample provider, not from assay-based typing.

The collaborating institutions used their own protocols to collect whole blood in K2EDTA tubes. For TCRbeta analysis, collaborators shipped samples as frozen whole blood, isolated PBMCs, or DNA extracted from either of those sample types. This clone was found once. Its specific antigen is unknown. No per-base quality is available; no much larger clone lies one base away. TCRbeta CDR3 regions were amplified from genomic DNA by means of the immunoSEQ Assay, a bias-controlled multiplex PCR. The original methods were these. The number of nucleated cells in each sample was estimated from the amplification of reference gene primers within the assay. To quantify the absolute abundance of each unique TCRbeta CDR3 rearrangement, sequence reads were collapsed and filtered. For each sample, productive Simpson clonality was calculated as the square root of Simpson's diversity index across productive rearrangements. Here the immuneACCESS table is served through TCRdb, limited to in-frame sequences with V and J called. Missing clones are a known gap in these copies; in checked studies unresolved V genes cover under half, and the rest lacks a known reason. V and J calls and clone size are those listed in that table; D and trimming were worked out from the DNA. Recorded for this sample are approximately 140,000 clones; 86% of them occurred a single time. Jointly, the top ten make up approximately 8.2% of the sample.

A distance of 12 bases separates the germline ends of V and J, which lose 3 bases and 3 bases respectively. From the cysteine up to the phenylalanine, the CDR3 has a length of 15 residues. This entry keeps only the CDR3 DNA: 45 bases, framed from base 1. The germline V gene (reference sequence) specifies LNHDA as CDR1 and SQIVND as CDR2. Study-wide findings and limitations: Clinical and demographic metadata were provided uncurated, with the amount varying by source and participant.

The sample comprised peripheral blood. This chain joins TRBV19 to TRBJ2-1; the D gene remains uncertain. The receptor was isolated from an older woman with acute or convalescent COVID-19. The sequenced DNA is TGTGCCAGTAGTATGGGCAATTTAATCTACAATGAGCAGTTCTTC. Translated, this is CASSMGNLIYNEQFF.